The 28 T cell receptor beta chains below come from one sample, sequenced in a study of blood T cell repertoires in COVID-19. TCRdb's table, derived via immunoSEQ multiplex PCR, lists solely in-frame clones and lacks some. The table shows roughly 100,000 clones, with 81% occurring only once. Sequencing was performed on peripheral blood. The source of these receptors is a man aged 80 or over with active or convalescent COVID-19.

This chain uses TRBV6-1 with TRBJ1-1; D possibly corresponds to TRBD1 (6 bases). The CDR3 is 14 amino acids. Germline CDR1 MNHNS, CDR2 SASEGT. V shed 0 bases and J shed 6 bases, with 11 bases lying between them. In DNA form, the CDR3 reads TGTGCCAGCAGTGAAGCTTGGGGGGGGCCTGAAGCTTTCTTT. The encoded protein is CASSEAWGGPEAFF.

The rearrangement uses TRBV5-1 and TRBJ2-5; 9 bases match TRBD2. V trimming: 6 bases; J trimming: 5 bases; junction bases outside the gene matches: 8. The germline gives CDR1 SGHRS, CDR2 YFSETQ. CDR3 size: 14 residues. DNA for the CDR3: TGCGCCAGCACCGCAGCGGGGGGCGAGGAGACCCAGTACTTC. Its protein product is CASTAAGGEETQYF.

This clone came up a few times. The chain carries TRBV7-9 and TRBJ2-2, with D tentatively TRBD1 (6 bases). Looked up from germline, CDR1 is SEHNR and CDR2 is FQNEAQ (reference sequence). The CDR3 spans 15 residues. Trimming pared 4 bases from V and 4 bases from J, leaving 13 bases between. CDR3 region: CASSSGVPPTGELFF. The DNA for the CDR3 is TGTGCCAGCAGCTCAGGGGTACCTCCCACCGGGGAGCTGTTTTTT.

V and J are TRBV19 and TRBJ1-5, with 11 bases lining up with TRBD1. This CDR3 comprises 14 residues. Looked up from germline, CDR1 is LNHDA and CDR2 is SQIVND (reference sequence). J was trimmed by 5 bases and V by 8 bases; bases with no gene match: 5. In DNA form, the CDR3 reads TGTGCCAGTGGGGACAGGGGGTTGGATCAGCCCCAGCATTTT. Protein: CASGDRGLDQPQHF.

This clone has more than one count but fewer than ten. As DNA, the CDR3 is TGTGCCAGCAGCAGGGACAGGGAGGATGGCTACACCTTC. As protein: CASSRDREDGYTF. V and J are TRBV2 and TRBJ1-2; TRBD1 matches at 9 bases. V lost 6 bases, J lost 6 bases, and 5 bases stayed unmatched. Per the germline V gene, CDR1 is SNHLY and CDR2 is FYNNEI. The CDR3 loop spans 13 amino acids.

This clone was recorded once. CDR3 protein: CASSYSPSADTQYF. In DNA, the CDR3 is TGTGCCAGCAGCTACTCGCCGAGCGCAGATACGCAGTATTTT. V usage is TRBV5-6 and J usage is TRBJ2-3; the D is unclear. The CDR3 totals 14 residues. CDR1 and CDR2 from the germline V gene are SGHDT and YYEEEE. Trimming shortened V by 3 bases and J by 4 bases, and 12 bases separated the two germline ends.

The gene calls are TRBV19 and TRBJ1-1; D not resolved. Germline values: CDR1 LNHDA, CDR2 SQIVND (reference sequence). This CDR3 has 17 residues. V shed 5 bases and J shed 1 base, with 20 bases lying between them. In DNA form, the CDR3 reads TGTGCCAGTAGTGCGGGGAGTATCACAGTGGGGAACACTGAAGCTTTCTTT. It yields the protein CASSAGSITVGNTEAFF.

The V gene is TRBV19, the J gene TRBJ2-7; 12 bases fit TRBD1. The CDR3 runs 14 residues. J was trimmed by 4 bases and V by 3 bases; bases with no gene match: 1. CDR1 LNHDA and CDR2 SQIVND come from the germline V gene (reference sequence). The CDR3 reads CASSMGQGAYEQYF. In nucleotides, the CDR3 is TGTGCCAGTAGTATGGGACAGGGGGCTTACGAGCAGTACTTC.

The chain joins TRBV5-5 to TRBJ1-5, with D maybe TRBD1 (5 bases). CDR3 length equals 15 residues. CDR1 SGHKS and CDR2 YYEKEE come from the germline V gene (reference sequence). V dropped 2 bases and J dropped 6 bases, with 15 bases sitting between them. In nucleotides, the CDR3 is TGTGCCAGCAGCTTCGAAGCTGACAGTCGTCAGCCCCAGCATTTT. Encoded protein: CASSFEADSRQPQHF.

The gene calls are TRBV6-6 and TRBJ1-1; D uncertain. V was pared by 6 bases and J by 1 base, with 9 bases between. The CDR3 covers 13 residues. In germline, CDR1 is MNHNY, CDR2 SVGAGI (reference sequence). Here the CDR3 reads CASRRDTNTEAFF. CDR3 DNA sequence: TGTGCCAGCAGGCGGGATACGAACACTGAAGCTTTCTTT.

This clone occurred once. The V call is TRBV2, the J call TRBJ2-4, with a tentative D call TRBD1 (6 bases). Looked up from germline, CDR1 is SNHLY and CDR2 is FYNNEI. The ends were cut back, 5 bases at V and 7 bases at J, with 18 bases in the middle. This CDR3 region has 15 residues. In nucleotides, the CDR3 is TGTGCCAGCAGTCCTAACAGGGCGGGCGGGAACATTCAGTACTTC. It specifies CASSPNRAGGNIQYF.

This clone has more than one count but fewer than ten. This chain links TRBV7-9 with TRBJ1-1, with 7 positions matching TRBD1. The junction had 7 bases not matched to a gene; V was cut back by 5 bases and J by 10 bases. CDR1 SEHNR and CDR2 FQNEAQ come from the germline V gene (reference sequence). The CDR3 covers 12 residues. The chain's CDR3 is CASSQTGFVAFF. The DNA for the CDR3 is TGTGCCAGCAGCCAGACAGGGTTCGTAGCTTTCTTT.

In its sample, this clone was seen a few times. The chain couples TRBV4-1 to TRBJ2-2, with TRBD2 matching over 12 bases. Trimming took 2 bases from V and 7 from J; bases not matched to a gene: 5. The CDR3 extends over 16 amino acids. The germline gives CDR1 MGHRA, CDR2 YSYEKL. The CDR3 here is CASSQRTSGVGGELFF. The CDR3 region has the DNA TGCGCCAGCAGCCAACGGACTAGCGGGGTTGGCGGGGAGCTGTTTTTT.

The genes are TRBV15 and TRBJ1-5; D might be TRBD1 (6 bases). CDR1 and CDR2 from the germline V gene are LNHNV and YYDKDF (reference sequence). The V and J ends lost 8 bases and 0 bases respectively, with 17 bases between them. This CDR3 has 16 amino acids. The CDR3 loop reads CATRTGEQGSNQPQHF. Written as DNA, the CDR3 is TGTGCCACCCGCACCGGTGAACAGGGTAGCAATCAGCCCCAGCATTTT.

V usage is TRBV5-1 and J usage is TRBJ2-5; TRBD2 matches at 8 bases. The V gene's germline CDR1 is SGHRS and CDR2 YFSETQ. Unmatched junction bases numbered 5, after V lost 4 bases and J lost 3 bases. The CDR3 contains 14 residues. Here the CDR3 reads CASSLYSGEETQYF. Written as DNA, the CDR3 is TGCGCCAGCAGCCTATATAGCGGGGAAGAGACCCAGTACTTC.

This sequence joins TRBV19 and TRBJ1-3; 8 bases agree with TRBD1. Trimming took 1 base from V and 3 from J; bases not matched to a gene: 5. The CDR3 extends over 16 amino acids. The germline gives CDR1 LNHDA, CDR2 SQIVND (reference sequence). The CDR3 loop is CASSIVTGEVGNTIYF. CDR3 coding DNA: TGTGCCAGTAGTATAGTGACAGGGGAGGTTGGAAACACCATATATTTT.

The genes are TRBV3-1 (or the pseudogene TRBV3-2) and TRBJ1-5; 7 positions match TRBD1. The germline V gene encodes CDR1 LGHDT and CDR2 YNNKEL (reference sequence). The CDR3 totals 14 residues. Germline trimming cut 3 bases from V and 3 bases from J; bases unmatched to any gene: 2. The CDR3 DNA is TGTGCCAGCAGCCATACAGGGGACAATCAGCCCCAGCATTTT. Translating gives CASSHTGDNQPQHF.

The chain is built from TRBV7-2 and TRBJ1-5, with 7 positions matching TRBD1. Germline CDR1 SGHTA, CDR2 FQGNSA. Germline trimming cut 5 bases from V and 8 bases from J; bases unmatched to any gene: 6. There are 13 residues in the CDR3. CDR3 DNA sequence: TGTGCCAGCAGCCCGACAGGGAGTGAGCCCCAGCATTTT. Its protein is CASSPTGSEPQHF.

The chain uses TRBV10-3 and TRBJ1-5; D is perhaps TRBD1 (6 bases). V was clipped by 5 bases and J by 1 base, with 15 bases between them. Germline V gene data show CDR1 as ENHRY and CDR2 as SYGVKD. The CDR3 is 16 residues long. The CDR3 sequence is CAISQGGAISNQPQHF. DNA for the CDR3: TGTGCCATCAGTCAAGGGGGGGCAATAAGCAATCAGCCCCAGCATTTT.

V and J are TRBV7-9 and TRBJ1-1; 12 bases fit TRBD1. Germline trimming cut 5 bases from V and 4 bases from J; bases unmatched to any gene: 11. Looked up from germline, CDR1 is SEHNR and CDR2 is FQNEAQ (reference sequence). This CDR3 spans 17 amino acids. The CDR3 region is CASSRRGQGASSTEAFF. CDR3 nucleotide sequence: TGTGCCAGCAGCCGGAGGGGACAGGGGGCTTCAAGCACTGAAGCTTTCTTT. Drawing the rest from reference TRBV7-9 and TRBJ1-1, the complete variable domain is DTGVSQNPRHKITKRGQNVTFRCDPISEHNRLYWYRQTLGQGPEFLTYFQNEAQLEKSRLLSDRFSAERPKGSFSTLEIQRTEQGDSAMYLCASSRRGQGASSTEAFFGQGTRLTVV.

V is TRBV3-1 (or the pseudogene TRBV3-2) and J is TRBJ1-4; D uncertain. CDR1 and CDR2 from the germline V gene are LGHDT and YNNKEL (reference sequence). With 4 bases removed from V and 8 bases from J, the gap between germline ends came to 11 bases. CDR3 length equals 13 residues. The CDR3 region is CASSRRSDEKLFF. CDR3 DNA: TGTGCCAGCAGCCGACGGAGTGACGAAAAACTGTTTTTT.

The chain joins TRBV5-1 to TRBJ1-3; no clear D gene. Per germline, CDR1 SGHRS and CDR2 YFSETQ. The CDR3 is 17 residues long. V lost 0 bases to trimming and J lost 3 bases, with 16 bases between them. CDR3 sequence (DNA): TGCGCCAGCAGCTTGGTTTTGCCAGGCGCGGGTGGAAACACCATATATTTT. The encoded protein is CASSLVLPGAGGNTIYF. The full variable domain, in which reference TRBV5-1 and TRBJ1-3 provide the parts outside the CDR3, is KAGVTQTPRYLIKTRGQQVTLSCSPISGHRSVSWYQQTPGQGLQFLFEYFSETQRNKGNFPGRFSGRQFSNSRSEMNVSTLELGDSALYLCASSLVLPGAGGNTIYFGEGSWLTVV.

The genes are TRBV28 and TRBJ2-1; 10 bases agree with TRBD1. Losses at the gene ends were 4 bases for V and 1 base for J; bases not matched to a gene: 7. Germline V gene data show CDR1 as MDHEN and CDR2 as SYDVKM. The CDR3 runs 17 residues. CDR3 sequence: CASSSGTGVASYNEQFF. CDR3 nucleotides: TGTGCCAGCAGTTCCGGGACAGGGGTGGCGTCCTACAATGAGCAGTTCTTC.

V and J are TRBV16 and TRBJ1-5; tentative D call: TRBD1 (5 bases). The CDR3 is made up of 15 amino acids. Trimming stripped 4 bases from V and 4 bases from J, with 14 bases between. Germline-derived CDR1 and CDR2 are KGHSY and FQNENV. For the CDR3, the DNA is TGTGCCAGCAGCCCGGACACGTTTGGGAATCAGCCCCAGCATTTT. Its translation is CASSPDTFGNQPQHF. The whole variable domain, remainder taken from reference TRBV16 and TRBJ1-5, is GEEVAQTPKHLVRGEGQKAKLYCAPIKGHSYVFWYQQVLKNEFKFLISFQNENVFDETGMPKERFSAKCLPNSPCSLEIQATKLEDSAVYFCASSPDTFGNQPQHFGDGTRLSIL.

The V gene is TRBV2, the J gene TRBJ2-7; D perhaps matches TRBD1 (5 bases). CDR3 size: 14 residues. CDR1 SNHLY and CDR2 FYNNEI come from the germline V gene. Trimming took off 5 bases at V and 0 bases at J, with 11 bases between the two ends. The CDR3 coding sequence is TGTGCCAGCAGTCCAGACAGACACTCCTACGAGCAGTACTTC. This gives the protein CASSPDRHSYEQYF.

The V and J genes are TRBV15 and TRBJ2-1; 7 bases agree with TRBD2. The CDR3 contains 17 residues. J lost 7 bases, V lost 4 bases, and 16 bases had no gene match. Germline lookup yields CDR1 LNHNV and CDR2 YYDKDF (reference sequence). The CDR3 region has the DNA TGTGCCACCAGCATGGAAGGACGGGATCGGGGAGGGAATGAGCAGTTCTTC. Amino acid sequence: CATSMEGRDRGGNEQFF.

The chain joins TRBV5-1 to TRBJ1-6; 8 nucleotides match TRBD1. This CDR3 is built from 14 residues. V dropped 3 bases and J dropped 6; count of bases not matched to a gene: 2. Germline V lookup: CDR1 SGHRS, CDR2 YFSETQ. The CDR3 sequence is CASSSDRGNSPLHF. The CDR3 bases are TGCGCCAGCAGCTCCGACAGGGGTAATTCACCCCTCCACTTT.

The chain couples TRBV5-6 to TRBJ1-2, with a tentative D call TRBD1 (5 bases). The CDR3 is 16 amino acids. From germline, CDR1 is SGHDT and CDR2 YYEEEE. V was cut by 1 base and J by 4 bases, with 17 bases left in between. The CDR3 DNA reads as TGTGCCAGCAGCTTGCTCGTCTGGCAGGGAAGCTATGGCTACACCTTC. Translated, it gives CASSLLVWQGSYGYTF.